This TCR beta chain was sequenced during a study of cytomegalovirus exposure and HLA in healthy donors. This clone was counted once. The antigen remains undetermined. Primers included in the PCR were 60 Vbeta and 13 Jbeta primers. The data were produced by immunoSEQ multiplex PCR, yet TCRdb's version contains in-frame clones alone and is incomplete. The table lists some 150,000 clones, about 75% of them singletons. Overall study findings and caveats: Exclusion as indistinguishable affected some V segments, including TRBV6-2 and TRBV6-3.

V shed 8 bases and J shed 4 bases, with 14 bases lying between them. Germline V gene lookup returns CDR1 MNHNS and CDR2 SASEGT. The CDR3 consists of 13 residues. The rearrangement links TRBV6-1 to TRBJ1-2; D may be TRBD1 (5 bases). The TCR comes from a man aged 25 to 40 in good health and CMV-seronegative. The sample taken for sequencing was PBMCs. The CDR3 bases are TGTGCCAGCGGCAGGGCAGCATTCTATGGCTACACCTTC. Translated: CASGRAAFYGYTF.